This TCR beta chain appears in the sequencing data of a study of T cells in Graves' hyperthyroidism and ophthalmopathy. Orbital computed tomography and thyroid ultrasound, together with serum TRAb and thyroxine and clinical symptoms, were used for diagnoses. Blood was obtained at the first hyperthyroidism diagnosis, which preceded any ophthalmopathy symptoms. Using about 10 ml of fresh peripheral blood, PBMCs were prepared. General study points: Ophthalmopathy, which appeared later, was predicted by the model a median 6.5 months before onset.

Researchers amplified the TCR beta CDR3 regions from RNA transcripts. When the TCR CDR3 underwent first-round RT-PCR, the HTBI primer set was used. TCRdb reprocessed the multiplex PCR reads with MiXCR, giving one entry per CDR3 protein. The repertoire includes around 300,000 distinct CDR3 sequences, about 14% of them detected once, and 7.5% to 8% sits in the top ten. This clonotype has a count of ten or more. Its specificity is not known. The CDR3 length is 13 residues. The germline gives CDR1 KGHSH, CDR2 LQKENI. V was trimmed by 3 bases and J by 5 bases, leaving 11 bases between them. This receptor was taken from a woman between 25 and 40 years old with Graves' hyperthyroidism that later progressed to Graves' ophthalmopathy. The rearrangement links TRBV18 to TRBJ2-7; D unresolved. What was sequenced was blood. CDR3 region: CASSPSGNHEQYF. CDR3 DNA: TGTGCCAGCTCACCCTCCGGAAACCACGAGCAGTACTTC.